This is a list of T cell receptor beta chains from one sample in a study of T cells in Graves' hyperthyroidism and ophthalmopathy. Via MiXCR, TCRdb re-called the multiplex PCR reads, giving one row per CDR3 protein. Of 250,000 or so distinct CDR3 sequences in the sample, over 12% were seen once. Sequences were obtained from blood. The receptor source for this set is a woman aged 50 to 60 with Graves' hyperthyroidism that later progressed to Graves' ophthalmopathy. CDR3s include the opening cysteine and the closing phenylalanine or tryptophan. Each record gives: clone size, V gene, J gene, CDR3 length, D gene, CDR3 DNA, CDR3 protein. The D gene is left open where the match is weak. Clone size is given for some rows only: seen once, a few or many times, or a class if the clone is expanded.

>many|TRBV11-2|TRBJ2-7|12|TRBD1
TGTGCCAGCAGCTTAAACAGGGGCGAGCAGTACTTC
CASSLNRGEQYF
>NA|TRBV20-1|TRBJ1-5|13|NA
TGCAGTGCTAGTGGGTTAAGCAATCAGCCCCAGCATTTT
CSASGLSNQPQHF
>many|TRBV27|TRBJ2-1|15|TRBD2
TGTGCCAGCAGTTTGCCGGGACTAGCAACCCATGAGCAGTTCTTC
CASSLPGLATHEQFF
>few|TRBV5-1|TRBJ1-2|15|TRBD1
TGCGCCAGCAGCTTGGTAACAGGGGGGAACTATGGCTACACCTTC
CASSLVTGGNYGYTF
>many|TRBV6-1|TRBJ1-2|12|NA
TGTGCCAGCAGGGGGATTAACTATGGCTACACCTTC
CASRGINYGYTF
>NA|TRBV4-1|TRBJ1-3|16|TRBD1
TGCGCCAGCAGACCGGGACAGGGTTACTCCGGAAACACCATATATTTT
CASRPGQGYSGNTIYF
>many|TRBV3-1|TRBJ2-3|19|TRBD2
TGTGCCAGCGCTCGGGGACTAGCGGGAGTTCAGGGGTACACAGATACGCAGTATTTT
CASARGLAGVQGYTDTQYF
>many|TRBV5-5|TRBJ2-7|13|NA
TGTGCCAGCAGCTGGGGCGGAACTTACGAGCAGTACTTC
CASSWGGTYEQYF
>many|TRBV12-3/TRBV12-4|TRBJ1-5|16|NA
TGTGCCAGCAGTTTCATACAGCTTCGGCGGGATCAGCCCCAGCATTTT
CASSFIQLRRDQPQHF
>many|TRBV6-1|TRBJ2-3|14|NA
TGTGCCAGCAGAATGGGGGCGCTTACAGATACGCAGTATTTT
CASRMGALTDTQYF
>many|TRBV20-1|TRBJ2-7|15|TRBD1
TGCAGTGCTAGCGATTGGGACAGAGTCTCCTACGAGCAGTACTTC
CSASDWDRVSYEQYF
>few|TRBV6-2/TRBV6-3|TRBJ2-6|19|TRBD1
TGTGCCAGCATCCGGACGGTCGGGACAGGGGTTCCCGGGGCCAACGTCCTGACTTTC
CASIRTVGTGVPGANVLTF
>NA|TRBV5-1|TRBJ2-2|16|NA
TGCGCCAGCAGCGGCCAGGGGACCGCGGGCACCGGGGAGCTGTTTTTT
CASSGQGTAGTGELFF
>medium-sized|TRBV20-1|TRBJ2-2|12|NA
TGCAGTGCCTCGCCGGACACCGGGGAGCTGTTTTTT
CSASPDTGELFF
>few|TRBV13|TRBJ1-2|12|TRBD1
TGTGCCAGCAGCCCTCAGGGGGCTGGCTACACCTTC
CASSPQGAGYTF
>many|TRBV28|TRBJ2-7|13|NA
TGTGCCAGCACTACCGGAGTTTCCTACGAGCAGTACTTC
CASTTGVSYEQYF
>many|TRBV14|TRBJ2-1|16|NA
TGTGCCAGCAGCCCCAAAGGGGGGGGGGTAGGCAATGAGCAGTTCTTC
CASSPKGGGVGNEQFF
>few|TRBV24-1|TRBJ2-2|17|NA
TGTGCCACCAGTGATTCTACCGGGACACTTAGCACCGGGGAGCTGTTTTTT
CATSDSTGTLSTGELFF
>many|TRBV3-1|TRBJ1-2|13|NA
TGTGCCAGCAGCCGAGGGCCACTATATGGCTACACCTTC
CASSRGPLYGYTF
>many|TRBV5-1|TRBJ2-1|15|NA
TGCGCCAGCAGCTTGACCGGGACGCCCTACAATGAGCAGTTCTTC
CASSLTGTPYNEQFF
>once|TRBV29-1|TRBJ2-2|13|TRBD2
TGCAGCGGGGGGGGGATGGACACCGGGGAGCTGTTTTTT
CSGGGMDTGELFF
>NA|TRBV5-1|TRBJ1-1|14|NA
TGCGCCAGCAGCTTTGGGCAGATTTTCGCTGAAGCTTTCTTT
CASSFGQIFAEAFF
>many|TRBV6-1|TRBJ1-6|15|TRBD1
TGTGCCAGCAGTGTACCGGGACAGGGGTATTCACCCCTCCACTTT
CASSVPGQGYSPLHF
>many|TRBV20-1|TRBJ2-7|15|NA
TGCAGTGCTAGTGACACCCTACGGCACTCCTACGAGCAGTACTTC
CSASDTLRHSYEQYF
>many|TRBV28|TRBJ1-5|16|NA
TGTGCCAGCAGTTTGTCACGGGGGAGGGTCAATCAGCCCCAGCATTTT
CASSLSRGRVNQPQHF
>many|TRBV28|TRBJ1-2|18|NA
TGTGCCAGCAGTTCAACCGTTCTACATACAGGAGGAGGCTATGGCTACACCTTC
CASSSTVLHTGGGYGYTF
>many|TRBV7-8|TRBJ2-7|13|NA
TGTGCCAGCAGCCCAGGACAGAACTACGAGCAGTACTTC
CASSPGQNYEQYF
>NA|TRBV6-1|TRBJ1-6|14|TRBD1
TGTGCCAGCAGTGAAGGGGACAGATATTCACCCCTCCACTTT
CASSEGDRYSPLHF
>many|TRBV7-9|TRBJ1-1|14|TRBD1
TGTGCCAGCAGTATACAGGGGCGTAACACTGAAGCTTTCTTT
CASSIQGRNTEAFF
>many|TRBV28|TRBJ2-7|14|NA
TGTGCCAGCAGACGGGAGTACGGCTCCTACGAGCAGTACTTC
CASRREYGSYEQYF
>once|TRBV12-3/TRBV12-4|TRBJ1-5|16|NA
TGTGCCAGCAGTTTAAAGGTCCCGTATAGCAATCAGCCCCAGCATTTT
CASSLKVPYSNQPQHF
>NA|TRBV5-1|TRBJ2-2|20|TRBD2
TGCGCCAGCAGCCAAAACAGGGGGCTAGCGGGAGGGCCGAACACCGGGGAGCTGTTTTTT
CASSQNRGLAGGPNTGELFF
>few|TRBV5-6|TRBJ2-3|16|TRBD2
TGTGCCAGCAGCTCCGGGGGTAGCGGGTACACAGATACGCAGTATTTT
CASSSGGSGYTDTQYF
>NA|TRBV28|TRBJ2-5|15|NA
TGTGCCAGCAGTTTCGAGAGGCAGGGGGGAGAGACCCAGTACTTC
CASSFERQGGETQYF
>many|TRBV12-3/TRBV12-4|TRBJ1-5|14|NA
TGTGCCAGCAGTACTCGGACAGCTAATCAGCCCCAGCATTTT
CASSTRTANQPQHF
>NA|TRBV2|TRBJ1-4|13|NA
TGTGCCAGCAATACCGGGAGTAATGAAAAACTGTTTTTT
CASNTGSNEKLFF
>many|TRBV6-1|TRBJ2-7|15|TRBD1
TGTGCCAGCAGTGAAGGGGACAGGGTTCCCTACGAGCAGTACTTC
CASSEGDRVPYEQYF
>NA|TRBV2|TRBJ1-1|14|NA
TGTGCCAGCAATTGGGCAGCGCGGGACATTGAAGCTTTCTTT
CASNWAARDIEAFF
>NA|TRBV3-1|TRBJ2-5|12|NA
TGTGCCAGCAGCCAAGTAAAGGAGACCCAGTACTTC
CASSQVKETQYF
>many|TRBV7-2|TRBJ1-2|15|TRBD1
TGTGCCAGCAGCCACCGGGACCCAGGGGGTGGCGGCTACACCTTC
CASSHRDPGGGGYTF
>many|TRBV11-2|TRBJ2-7|15|TRBD2
TGTGCCAGCAGCTCGTATGGGGGAGGGCGCGACGAGCAGTACTTC
CASSSYGGGRDEQYF
>few|TRBV7-9|TRBJ1-1|14|NA
TGTGCCAGCGTATCGGGACTTGGGAACACTGAAGCTTTCTTT
CASVSGLGNTEAFF
>NA|TRBV20-1|TRBJ1-3|17|NA
TGCAGTGCTGGACTGCCCGGCTCAGGGCTTCGTGGAAACACCATATATTTT
CSAGLPGSGLRGNTIYF
>NA|TRBV28|TRBJ1-5|15|TRBD1
TGTGCCAGCATCAGGAACGGACAGGGGAGGCAGCCCCAGCATTTT
CASIRNGQGRQPQHF
>many|TRBV12-3/TRBV12-4|TRBJ1-1|11|NA
TGTGCCAGCACCTTACAGGGTGCAGCTTTCTTT
CASTLQGAAFF
>many|TRBV7-9|TRBJ2-5|16|TRBD2
TGTGCCAGCACCCGAGCCCTAGCGGGGTACCAAGAGACCCAGTACTTC
CASTRALAGYQETQYF
>many|TRBV6-2/TRBV6-3|TRBJ2-5|11|NA
TGTGCCAGCTCCGGCATGGGTGCCCAGTACTTC
CASSGMGAQYF
>many|TRBV27|TRBJ2-6|20|NA
TGTGCCAGCAGTTTAAATATAGGCTGGGCCCAATACTCTGGGGCCAACGTCCTGACTTTC
CASSLNIGWAQYSGANVLTF
>NA|TRBV13|TRBJ1-2|16|NA
TGTGCCAGCAGCGCCCAAAACCGGGACACCGGCTATGGCTACACCTTC
CASSAQNRDTGYGYTF
>many|TRBV2|TRBJ2-7|12|NA
TGTGCCAGCAGTGGCTGGGGGTACGAGCAGTACTTC
CASSGWGYEQYF
>many|TRBV5-1|TRBJ1-2|17|NA
TGCGCCAGCAGCTTGCCTCCGACAGGAGTAACGGGGGATGGCTACACCTTC
CASSLPPTGVTGDGYTF
>NA|TRBV4-2|TRBJ1-1|14|NA
TGTGCCAGCAGCCAAGTCGGAATGAACACTGAAGCTTTCTTT
CASSQVGMNTEAFF
>many|TRBV6-1|TRBJ2-3|15|TRBD1
TGTGCCACACGATTCCGGGACAGGGGCTTAGATACGCAGTATTTT
CATRFRDRGLDTQYF
>many|TRBV5-1|TRBJ2-5|11|NA
TGTGCCAGCTCCTCCCAAGAGACCCAGTACTTC
CASSSQETQYF
>many|TRBV12-3/TRBV12-4|TRBJ2-7|13|TRBD2
TGTGCCAGCAAAGGGACTAGAATCGACGAGCAGTACTTC
CASKGTRIDEQYF
>NA|TRBV5-1|TRBJ2-7|14|NA
TGCGCCAGCAGCTTGGACACAAACACCGGGGAGCAGTACTTC
CASSLDTNTGEQYF
>many|TRBV11-2|TRBJ2-7|12|TRBD1
TGTGCCAGCAGATTAACAGGGGGCGAGCAGTACTTC
CASRLTGGEQYF
>many|TRBV12-3/TRBV12-4|TRBJ2-7|13|NA
TGTGCCAGCAGTTTCGCTCCCCCCTACGAGCAGTACTTC
CASSFAPPYEQYF
>once|TRBV27|TRBJ1-5|16|NA
TGTGCCAGCAGTTTAGGGGGGGGCTATAGCAATCAGCCCCAGCATTTT
CASSLGGGYSNQPQHF
>few|TRBV20-1|TRBJ1-5|15|NA
TGCAGTGCTAGGGGGGACGGGCTGGGCAATCAGCCCCAGCATTTT
CSARGDGLGNQPQHF